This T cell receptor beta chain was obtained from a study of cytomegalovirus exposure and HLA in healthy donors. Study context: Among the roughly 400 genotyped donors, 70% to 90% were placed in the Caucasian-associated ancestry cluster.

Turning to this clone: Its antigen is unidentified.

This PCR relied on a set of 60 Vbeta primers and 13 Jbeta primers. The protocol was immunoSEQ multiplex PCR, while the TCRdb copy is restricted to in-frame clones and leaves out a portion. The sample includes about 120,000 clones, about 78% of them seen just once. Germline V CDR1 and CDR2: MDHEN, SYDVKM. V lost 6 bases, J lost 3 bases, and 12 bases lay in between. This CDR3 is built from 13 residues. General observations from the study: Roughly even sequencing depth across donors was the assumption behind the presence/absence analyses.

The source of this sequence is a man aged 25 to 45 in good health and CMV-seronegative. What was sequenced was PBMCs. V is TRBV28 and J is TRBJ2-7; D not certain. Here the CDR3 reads CASRQGGGYEQYF. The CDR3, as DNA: TGTGCCAGCAGACAAGGTGGCGGCTACGAGCAGTACTTC. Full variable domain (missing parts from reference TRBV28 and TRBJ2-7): DVKVTQSSRYLVKRTGEKVFLECVQDMDHENMFWYRQDPGLGLRLIYFSYDVKMKEKGDIPEGYSVSREKKERFSLILESASTNQTSMYLCASRQGGGYEQYFGPGTRLTVT.